This T cell receptor beta chain was captured in a study of T cell responses to AZD1222 COVID-19 vaccine. Study-wide results and limits: There were vaccine-associated CD4 TCRs across spike, dominant at 160-218 and 743-854. Clonal diversity was possibly underestimated, and the donors were mostly white British, with more females. Of the AZD1222 recipients, only 5 to 7 were seropositive at baseline.

The CDR3 covers 14 residues. Germline-derived CDR1 and CDR2 are MNHEY and SVGAGI. Trimming removed 6 bases from V and 0 bases from J; junction bases left unmatched: 4. For this clone: Its cognate antigen is unknown.

Second-dose recipients at about 4 or about 12 weeks were treated as one pooled group. TCRdb's copy holds only in-frame clones and misses some; the assay was immunoSEQ multiplex PCR. The data hold approximately 150,000 clones, with about 86% observed a single time. The rearrangement joins TRBV6-5 to TRBJ2-7; TRBD1 aligns across 8 bases. The source of this sequence is an adult who received the AZD1222 COVID-19 vaccine. The starting material was peripheral blood, obtained 28 days after the second AZD1222 dose. Here the CDR3 DNA reads TGTGCCAGCAGGCTGGACAGGGACTCCTACGAGCAGTACTTC. Amino acid sequence: CASRLDRDSYEQYF.